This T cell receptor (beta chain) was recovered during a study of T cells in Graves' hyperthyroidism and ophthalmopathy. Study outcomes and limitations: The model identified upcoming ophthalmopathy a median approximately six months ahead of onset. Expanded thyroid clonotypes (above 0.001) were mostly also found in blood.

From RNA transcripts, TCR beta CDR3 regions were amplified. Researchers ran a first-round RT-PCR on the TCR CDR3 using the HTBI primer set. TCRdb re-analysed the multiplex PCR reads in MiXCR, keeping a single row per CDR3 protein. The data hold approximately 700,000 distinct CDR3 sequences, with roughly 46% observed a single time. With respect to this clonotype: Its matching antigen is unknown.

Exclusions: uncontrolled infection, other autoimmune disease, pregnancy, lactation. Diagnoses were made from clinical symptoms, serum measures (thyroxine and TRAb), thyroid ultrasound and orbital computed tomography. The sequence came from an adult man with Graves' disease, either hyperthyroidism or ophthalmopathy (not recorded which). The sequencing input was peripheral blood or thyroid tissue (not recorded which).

CDR3 sequence: CASLDQGAEEQYF. As DNA, the CDR3 is TGTGCCAGCTTGGACCAGGGGGCGGAAGAGCAGTACTTC. The J gene is TRBJ2-7, the V gene TRBV2, with 8 bases fitting TRBD1. Germline loops: CDR1 SNHLY, CDR2 FYNNEI. The CDR3 is 13 residues long. V shed 8 bases and J 7 bases; nucleotides not matched to a gene: 10.